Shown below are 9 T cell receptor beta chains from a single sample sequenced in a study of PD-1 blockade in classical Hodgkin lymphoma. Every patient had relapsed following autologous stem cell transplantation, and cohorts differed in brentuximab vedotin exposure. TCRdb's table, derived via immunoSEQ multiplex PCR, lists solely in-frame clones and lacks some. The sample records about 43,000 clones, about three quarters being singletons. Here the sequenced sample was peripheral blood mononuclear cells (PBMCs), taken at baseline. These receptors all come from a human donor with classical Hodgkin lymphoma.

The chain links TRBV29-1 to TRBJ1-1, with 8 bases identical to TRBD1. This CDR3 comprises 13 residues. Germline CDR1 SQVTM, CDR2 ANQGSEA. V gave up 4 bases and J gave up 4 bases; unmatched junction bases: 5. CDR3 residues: CSVGPGGATEAFF. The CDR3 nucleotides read TGCAGCGTTGGACCAGGGGGCGCCACTGAAGCTTTCTTT.

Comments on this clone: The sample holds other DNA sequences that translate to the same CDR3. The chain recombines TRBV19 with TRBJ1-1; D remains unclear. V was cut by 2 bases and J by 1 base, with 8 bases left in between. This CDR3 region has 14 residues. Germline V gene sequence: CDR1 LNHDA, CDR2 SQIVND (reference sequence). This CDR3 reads CASSIQLGNTEAFF. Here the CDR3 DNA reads TGTGCCAGTAGTATACAGCTGGGGAACACTGAAGCTTTCTTT.

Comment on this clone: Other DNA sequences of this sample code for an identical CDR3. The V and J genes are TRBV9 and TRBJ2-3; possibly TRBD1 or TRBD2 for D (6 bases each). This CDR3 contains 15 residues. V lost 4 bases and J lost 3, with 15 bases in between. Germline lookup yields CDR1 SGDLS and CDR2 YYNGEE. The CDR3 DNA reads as TGTGCCAGCAGCTTCCGGGGGCTAGGGACAGATACGCAGTATTTT. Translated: CASSFRGLGTDTQYF. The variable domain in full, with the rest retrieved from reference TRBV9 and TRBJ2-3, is DSGVTQTPKHLITATGQRVTLRCSPRSGDLSVYWYQQSLDQGLQFLIQYYNGEERAKGNILERFSAQQFPDLHSELNLSSLELGDSALYFCASSFRGLGTDTQYFGPGTRLTVL.

The CDR3 nucleotides are TGTGCCAGCAGCCCCCTACCGGGACAGGGGGCAGGGTATGCTTTCTTT. Its protein product is CASSPLPGQGAGYAFF. V and J are TRBV7-3 and TRBJ1-1; 12 bases are a match to TRBD1. This CDR3 contains 16 residues. From germline, CDR1 is SGHTA and CDR2 FQGTGA. V dropped 5 bases and J dropped 11; count of bases not matched to a gene: 15.

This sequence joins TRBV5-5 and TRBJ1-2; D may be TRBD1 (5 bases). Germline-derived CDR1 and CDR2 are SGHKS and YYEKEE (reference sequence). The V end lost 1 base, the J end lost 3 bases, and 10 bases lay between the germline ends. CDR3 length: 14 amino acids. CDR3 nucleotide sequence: TGTGCCAGCAGCTTGACCGGGACGGACTATGGCTACACCTTC. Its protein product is CASSLTGTDYGYTF.

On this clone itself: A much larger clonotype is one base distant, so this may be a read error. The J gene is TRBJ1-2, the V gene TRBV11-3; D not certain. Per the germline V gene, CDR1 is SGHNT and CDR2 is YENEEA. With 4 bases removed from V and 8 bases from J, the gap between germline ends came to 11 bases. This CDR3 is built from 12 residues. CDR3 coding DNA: TGTGCCAGCAGCTCCAGGCCTTGGGGCTACACCTTC. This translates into CASSSRPWGYTF.

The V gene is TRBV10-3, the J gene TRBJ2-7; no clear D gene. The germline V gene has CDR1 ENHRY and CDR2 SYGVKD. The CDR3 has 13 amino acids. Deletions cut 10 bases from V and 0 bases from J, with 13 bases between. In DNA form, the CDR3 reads TGTGCCACTACGGACGCGAGCTCCTACGAGCAGTACTTC. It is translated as CATTDASSYEQYF.

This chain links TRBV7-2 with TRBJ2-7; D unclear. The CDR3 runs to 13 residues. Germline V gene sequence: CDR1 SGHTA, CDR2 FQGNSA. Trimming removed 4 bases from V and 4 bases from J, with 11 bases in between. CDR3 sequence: CASSSAPSYEQYF. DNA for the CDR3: TGTGCCAGCAGCTCCGCCCCTTCATACGAGCAGTACTTC.

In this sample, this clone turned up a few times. The CDR3 loop reads CASSLDQRDAGYTF. Here the CDR3 DNA reads TGTGCCAGCAGCTTAGATCAAAGGGATGCAGGCTACACCTTC. This sequence joins TRBV11-3 and TRBJ1-2, with D unresolved. The V gene lost 0 bases and the J gene lost 8 bases, with 13 bases spanning the gap. Germline-derived CDR1 and CDR2 are SGHNT and YENEEA. The CDR3 covers 14 residues. The complete variable domain, with remaining parts taken from reference TRBV11-3 and TRBJ1-2, reads EAGVVQSPRYKIIEKKQPVAFWCNPISGHNTLYWYLQNLGQGPELLIRYENEEAVDDSQLPKDRFSAERLKGVDSTLKIQPAELGDSAVYLCASSLDQRDAGYTFGSGTRLTVV.